This T cell receptor beta chain was recorded in a study of blood T cell repertoires in COVID-19. Across the study: Specimens from acute and convalescent COVID-19 originated in the United States, Italy and Spain.

As handled by the study authors: Amplified reference gene primers provided the basis for estimating nucleated cell counts. The protocol was immunoSEQ multiplex PCR, while the TCRdb copy is restricted to in-frame clones and leaves out a portion. V and J calls plus clone size are reproduced from that table; the DNA served to infer D and trimming. This repertoire shows about 210,000 clones, around nine tenths found once; its top ten account for about 6%. Input material: peripheral blood. This TCR derives from a man aged 55 to 70 who had recovered from COVID-19.

The CDR3 DNA follows: TGTGCCAGCTCTCTTGAGAGTTTTCGCACTGAAGCTTTCTTT. Protein sequence: CASSLESFRTEAFF. J is TRBJ1-1 and V is TRBV18; D unclear. CDR1 is KGHSH, CDR2 LQKENI, per germline. This CDR3 contains 14 residues. V dropped 6 bases and J dropped 4 bases, with 15 bases sitting between them.